Below are 25 T cell receptor beta chains sequenced from a single sample in a study of Ad26.COV2.S vaccination and SARS-CoV-2 variants. Treatment: some 19 received Ad26.COV2.S at low or high dose, single or two shots; about 5 received placebo; per-sample allocation not given. Samples came from day 63 after the first vaccine or placebo injection. Sequencing was performed with immunoSEQ multiplex PCR; in TCRdb, only in-frame clones are kept and a portion is missing. This table holds roughly 380,000 clones, about nine tenths found once. The material was peripheral blood, obtained in a trial of Ad26.COV2.S vaccine versus placebo. These receptors were collected from a person aged 18-65 years who received the Ad26.COV2.S COVID-19 vaccine or a placebo.

The rearrangement links TRBV2 to TRBJ2-3, with D hard to call. The V gene lost 7 bases and the J gene lost 2 bases, with 19 bases spanning the gap. The CDR3 consists of 16 residues. Germline V gives CDR1 SNHLY, CDR2 FYNNEI. The CDR3 bases are TGTGCCAGCATTACCCCGAGGACGAAGAACACAGATACGCAGTATTTT. Translating it yields CASITPRTKNTDTQYF.

The V call is TRBV5-1, the J call TRBJ1-1, with 11 nucleotides matching TRBD1. This CDR3 has 17 residues. Germline assignment: CDR1 SGHRS and CDR2 YFSETQ. The V segment lost 4 bases and the J segment 0 bases; nucleotides outside the gene matches: 8. The CDR3 coding sequence is TGCGCCAGCAGCAGGCGGACAGGGGGCCTCATGAACACTGAAGCTTTCTTT. It encodes CASSRRTGGLMNTEAFF.

The chain links TRBV9 to TRBJ1-5, with TRBD1 identical over 8 bases. This CDR3 comprises 15 residues. Germline CDR1 reads SGDLS; CDR2 reads YYNGEE. Trimming took 4 bases from V and 1 from J; bases not matched to a gene: 4. The CDR3 loop is CASSLQGASNQPQHF. The CDR3 nucleotides are TGTGCCAGCAGCCTCCAGGGGGCAAGCAATCAGCCCCAGCATTTT.

The chain employs TRBV11-3 and TRBJ2-7; D unresolved. V gave up 1 base and J gave up 4 bases, with 11 bases separating them. Per germline, CDR1 SGHNT and CDR2 YENEEA. This CDR3 has 14 amino acids. CDR3 in amino acids: CASSLGSDGYEQYF. The CDR3 coding sequence is TGTGCCAGCAGCTTAGGCTCGGACGGATACGAGCAGTACTTC. Using reference TRBV11-3 and TRBJ2-7 for the parts outside the CDR3, the full variable domain is EAGVVQSPRYKIIEKKQPVAFWCNPISGHNTLYWYLQNLGQGPELLIRYENEEAVDDSQLPKDRFSAERLKGVDSTLKIQPAELGDSAVYLCASSLGSDGYEQYFGPGTRLTVT.

This clone has only a few counts. The gene calls are TRBV27 and TRBJ1-6; no definite D call. The CDR3 is 13 amino acids. From germline, CDR1 is MNHEY and CDR2 SMNVEV (reference sequence). Trimming took 2 bases from V and 10 from J, leaving 9 bases between them. CDR3 nucleotides: TGTGCCAGCAGTTTAGGAGGCGGGTCACCCCTCCACTTT. As protein: CASSLGGGSPLHF.

The rearrangement uses TRBV3-1 (or the pseudogene TRBV3-2) and TRBJ1-1; D is unclear. Per germline, CDR1 LGHDT and CDR2 YNNKEL (reference sequence). V was clipped by 2 bases and J by 2 bases, with 6 bases between them. This CDR3 is built from 13 residues. CDR3 in DNA: TGTGCCAGCAGCCAAATTGCTAACACTGAAGCTTTCTTT. Protein sequence: CASSQIANTEAFF.

The J gene is TRBJ1-5, the V gene TRBV2, with a weak D call TRBD1 (6 bases). Trimming pared 6 bases from V and 5 bases from J, leaving 17 bases between. The CDR3 loop spans 15 amino acids. The germline V gene encodes CDR1 SNHLY and CDR2 FYNNEI. This CDR3 is CASSPEQGSYQPQHF. The CDR3 DNA reads as TGTGCCAGCAGCCCAGAGCAGGGGTCGTATCAGCCCCAGCATTTT.

V usage is TRBV7-9 and J usage is TRBJ1-2; D is unresolved. Trimming cost V 3 bases and J 8 bases, with 4 bases left between them. Germline-derived CDR1 and CDR2 are SEHNR and FQNEAQ (reference sequence). The CDR3 is made up of 10 amino acids. CDR3 coding DNA: TGTGCCAGCAGCTTGGAGGGCTACACCTTC. This encodes CASSLEGYTF.

The chain has TRBV27 and TRBJ1-2; D possibly corresponds to TRBD1 (5 bases). CDR1 is MNHEY, CDR2 SMNVEV, per germline (reference sequence). Between the trimmed V and J ends, which lost 2 bases and 0 bases, there was a span of 7 bases. The CDR3 covers 14 residues. CDR3 residues: CASSLGGPNYGYTF. The DNA for the CDR3 is TGTGCCAGCAGTTTAGGGGGACCTAACTATGGCTACACCTTC.

This sequence joins TRBV7-2 and TRBJ1-2; 9 bases map to TRBD1. The V gene's germline CDR1 is SGHTA and CDR2 FQGNSA. The CDR3 length is 14 residues. The junction had 7 bases not matched to a gene; V was cut back by 5 bases and J by 6 bases. CDR3 sequence: CASSTRDRVDGYTF. The CDR3 coding sequence is TGTGCCAGCAGCACCCGGGACAGGGTCGATGGCTACACCTTC.

This chain connects TRBV5-1 to TRBJ2-1, with 8 bases that match TRBD1. Germline V CDR1 and CDR2: SGHRS, YFSETQ. The ends lost 0 bases at V and 4 bases at J; junction bases unmatched: 3. The CDR3 loop spans 15 amino acids. CDR3 bases: TGCGCCAGCAGCTTGGCACAGGGGGTTTACAATGAGCAGTTCTTC. It is translated as CASSLAQGVYNEQFF.

The rearrangement links TRBV12-3 or TRBV12-4 to TRBJ2-5, with TRBD1 identical over 7 bases. CDR3 length: 13 residues. V shed 2 bases and J 6 bases; nucleotides not matched to a gene: 3. The CDR3 protein is CASSLLDRQTQYF. The CDR3 region has the DNA TGTGCCAGCAGTTTATTGGACAGGCAGACCCAGTACTTC.

The sample holds a few counts of this clone. The chain employs TRBV19 and TRBJ1-4; D is undetermined. From germline, CDR1 is LNHDA and CDR2 SQIVND (reference sequence). V was trimmed by 6 bases and J by 8 bases, leaving 10 bases between them. The CDR3 covers 12 residues. CDR3 region: CASSPREEKLFF. The CDR3 nucleotides read TGTGCCAGTAGCCCTAGGGAAGAAAAACTGTTTTTT.

The V and J genes are TRBV29-1 and TRBJ1-1; D unclear. The length of the CDR3 is 11 residues. The V gene's germline CDR1 is SQVTM and CDR2 ANQGSEA. Trimming pared 3 bases from V and 1 base from J, leaving 3 bases between. CDR3 nucleotide sequence: TGCAGCGTTGACGAGAACACTGAAGCTTTCTTT. Residues: CSVDENTEAFF.

This clone was found a few times. The rearrangement joins TRBV12-2 to TRBJ1-6; the table's D call TRBD1 went unverified against the DNA. TRBV12-2 represents a pseudogene. The CDR3 sequence is 19 residues long. The CDR3 coding sequence is TGTGCAAGTCGCCCCTCAGGGTGGGACAGGGGGATACGTAATTCACCCCTCCACTTT. Amino acid sequence: CASRPSGWDRGIRNSPLHF.

The chain carries TRBV21-1 and TRBJ1-1. TRBV21-1 corresponds to a pseudogene. This CDR3 spans 14 amino acids. CDR3 loop: CASSNGGFDTEAFF. The CDR3 DNA is TGTGCCAGCAGCAATGGGGGATTTGACACTGAAGCTTTCTTT.

This clone was picked up a small number of times. The rearrangement joins TRBV4-3 to TRBJ2-7; 8 bases agree with TRBD1. From germline, CDR1 is LGHNA and CDR2 YSLEER. The CDR3 contains 13 residues. Trimming at V came to 4 bases and at J to 3 bases, leaving 2 bases not matched to a gene. CDR3 residues: CASSRDRYYEQYF. In DNA, the CDR3 is TGCGCCAGCAGCCGGGACAGGTACTACGAGCAGTACTTC.

J is TRBJ2-7 and V is TRBV4-1, with 10 bases identical to TRBD2. The CDR3 runs to 16 residues. V dropped 1 base and J dropped 2; count of bases not matched to a gene: 5. From germline, CDR1 is MGHRA and CDR2 YSYEKL. The CDR3 nucleotides read TGCGCCAGCAGCCAAGGGGGTCTAGCGGGGGCCTACGAGCAGTACTTC. It specifies CASSQGGLAGAYEQYF.

This clone was detected ten times or more. This sequence joins TRBV5-1 and TRBJ2-6; D might be TRBD2 (5 bases). Germline V CDR1 and CDR2: SGHRS, YFSETQ. The V end lost 4 bases, the J end lost 0 bases, and 8 bases lay between the germline ends. This CDR3 spans 15 amino acids. DNA for the CDR3: TGCGCCAGCAGCCCCCGGGGCTCTGGGGCCAACGTCCTGACTTTC. Translation gives CASSPRGSGANVLTF.

The genes are TRBV9 and TRBJ2-2; either TRBD1 or TRBD2 may fit D (5 bases each). This CDR3 comprises 14 residues. V lost 0 bases and J lost 6, with 9 bases in between. Germline loops: CDR1 SGDLS, CDR2 YYNGEE. CDR3 amino acids: CASSVGRGAGELFF. CDR3 coding DNA: TGTGCCAGCAGCGTAGGAAGGGGAGCCGGGGAGCTGTTTTTT.

The J gene is TRBJ2-2, the V gene TRBV7-2, with D possibly being TRBD1 (6 bases). Germline V gives CDR1 SGHTA, CDR2 FQGNSA. V dropped 2 bases and J dropped 7 bases, with 20 bases sitting between them. The CDR3 is made up of 17 amino acids. The CDR3 nucleotides read TGTGCCAGCAGCTTAATTAGTAGGGGGATATACAACGGGGAGCTGTTTTTT. This translates into CASSLISRGIYNGELFF.

The rearrangement uses TRBV4-2 and TRBJ2-1; 10 bases map to TRBD2. Germline CDR1 reads LGHNA; CDR2 reads YNFKEQ. After removal of 0 bases from V and 2 bases from J, the junction contained 13 bases not matched to a gene. This CDR3 spans 20 amino acids. In nucleotides, the CDR3 is TGTGCCAGCAGCCAAGATCGGGGTAGCGGGGGGCTAATGGCCTACAATGAGCAGTTCTTC. Amino acids: CASSQDRGSGGLMAYNEQFF.

The chain joins TRBV19 to TRBJ1-5; 12 nucleotides align to TRBD1. Germline loops: CDR1 LNHDA, CDR2 SQIVND (reference sequence). The V and J ends lost 6 bases and 6 bases, in that order; junction bases with no gene match: 3. This CDR3 has 14 residues. Here the CDR3 reads CASRGQGASQPQHF. In nucleotides, the CDR3 is TGTGCCAGTAGGGGACAGGGGGCTTCTCAGCCCCAGCATTTT. The full variable domain, in which reference TRBV19 and TRBJ1-5 provide the parts outside the CDR3, is DGGITQSPKYLFRKEGQNVTLSCEQNLNHDAMYWYRQDPGQGLRLIYYSQIVNDFQKGDIAEGYSVSREKKESFPLTVTSAQKNPTAFYLCASRGQGASQPQHFGDGTRLSIL.

This rearrangement joins TRBV29-1 to TRBJ1-4, with D perhaps TRBD1 (5 bases). The CDR3 has 13 residues. V was trimmed by 1 base and J by 10 bases, leaving 13 bases between them. CDR1 is SQVTM and CDR2 is ANQGSEA in the germline V gene. CDR3 in DNA: TGCAGCGTTGAAGGGTTAGGGGATGGAAAACTGTTTTTT. Its protein product is CSVEGLGDGKLFF. Looking up the rest from reference TRBV29-1 and TRBJ1-4 gives the full variable domain: SAVISQKPSRDICQRGTSLTIQCQVDSQVTMMFWYRQQPGQSLTLIATANQGSEATYESGFVIDKFPISRPNLTFSTLTVSNMSPEDSSIYLCSVEGLGDGKLFFGSGTQLSVL.

The chain joins TRBV4-1 to TRBJ1-2; D is unresolved. Trimming took off 4 bases at V and 8 bases at J, with 20 bases between the two ends. The CDR3 sequence is 15 residues long. CDR1 and CDR2 from the germline V gene are MGHRA and YSYEKL. The CDR3 here is CASSPGRVPEGGYTF. Written as DNA, the CDR3 is TGCGCCAGCAGCCCCGGAAGGGTACCCGAGGGAGGCTACACCTTC.